This T cell receptor beta chain was captured in a study of T-cell memory formation after mild COVID-19. Study information: Largely donor-specific sequence clusters came from a couple of donors.

This CDR3 contains 13 residues. CDR1 is GTSNPN and CDR2 is SVGIG in the germline V gene (reference sequence). The V end lost 5 bases, the J end lost 0 bases, and 11 bases lay between the germline ends. Sample barcodes and UMIs were carried by the TCR alpha and TCR beta cDNA libraries that 5'RACE generated with constant-segment primers. TCRdb fed the 5' RACE reads into MiXCR, producing one record per CDR3 protein. Altogether hundreds of thousands of distinct CDR3 sequences are present, 24% being singletons, with the ten largest covering 8.8%. General study findings and limits: Some clones that responded turned up in pre-infection memory, which suggests that cross-reactive memory joined in.

Points on this clonotype: Its cognate antigen is unknown.

The sequence was collected from an adult woman who had mild COVID-19 (a few samples of this study predate the infection). Cell type and time point are not known. The V call is TRBV30, the J call TRBJ2-7; D gene unclear. The sequencing input was PBMCs or a T cell subset sorted from them (not recorded which). The CDR3 region has the DNA TGTGCCTGGTCCATAGTATCCTCCTACGAGCAGTACTTC. It is translated as CAWSIVSSYEQYF.